The T cell receptor beta chain described here comes from a study of T cell responses to AZD1222 COVID-19 vaccine. Whole-study context: Pooling was applied to second doses at about 4 or about 12 weeks.

The table lists this clone with a count of one. Its antigen is unknown. TCRdb keeps only in-frame clones here, not all; method: immunoSEQ multiplex PCR. This table holds approximately 84,000 clones, roughly nine tenths found once. Findings of the study overall: With dominance at 160-218 and 743-854, vaccine-associated CD4 TCRs spanned spike.

The sample here was peripheral blood, taken on day 0 of AZD1222 vaccination. The sequence came from an adult in good health.

The CDR3 protein is CASSQETSRGYRSYEQYF. The CDR3 DNA sequence: TGTGCCAGCAGCCAAGAAACGAGCCGGGGATATAGATCCTACGAGCAGTACTTC. V gene TRBV3-1 (or the pseudogene TRBV3-2) combines with J gene TRBJ2-7; tentative D call: TRBD2 (5 bases). V lost 0 bases and J 1 base, leaving 19 bases between the germline ends. CDR1 and CDR2 from the germline V gene are LGHDT and YNNKEL (reference sequence). The CDR3 length is 18 residues.